This entry is about one T cell receptor (beta chain). This entry is derived from a study of T cell responses to AZD1222 COVID-19 vaccine. Assay: immunoSEQ multiplex PCR; the TCRdb copy retains only in-frame clones and omits some. The sample consists of about 110,000 clones, 87% of them appearing once. Germline V gene data show CDR1 as WNHNN and CDR2 as SYGVQD (reference sequence). V dropped 5 bases and J dropped 1; count of bases not matched to a gene: 3. The CDR3 length is 14 residues. This chain links TRBV10-1 with TRBJ1-1, with 8 positions matching TRBD1. This sequence originates from an adult who received the AZD1222 COVID-19 vaccine. The sequencing here drew on peripheral blood, taken 28 days after the second AZD1222 dose. CDR3 sequence: CASSTGTGNTEAFF. The CDR3 DNA sequence: TGCGCCAGCAGTACCGGGACAGGGAACACTGAAGCTTTCTTT.